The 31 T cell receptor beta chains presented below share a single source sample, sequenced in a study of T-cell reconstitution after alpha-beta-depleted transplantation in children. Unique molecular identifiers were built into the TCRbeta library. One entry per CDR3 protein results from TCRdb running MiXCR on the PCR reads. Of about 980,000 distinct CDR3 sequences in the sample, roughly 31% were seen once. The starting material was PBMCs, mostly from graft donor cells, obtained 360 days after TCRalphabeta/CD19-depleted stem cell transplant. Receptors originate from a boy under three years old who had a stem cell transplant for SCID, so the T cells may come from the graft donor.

Here the CDR3 reads CASSLSKMGEQFF. CDR3 bases: TGTGCCAGCAGTTTATCGAAGATGGGTGAGCAGTTCTTC. This sequence joins TRBV12-3 or TRBV12-4 and TRBJ2-1; D not resolved. V lost 2 bases and J 9 bases, leaving 11 bases between the germline ends. The CDR3 has 13 residues.

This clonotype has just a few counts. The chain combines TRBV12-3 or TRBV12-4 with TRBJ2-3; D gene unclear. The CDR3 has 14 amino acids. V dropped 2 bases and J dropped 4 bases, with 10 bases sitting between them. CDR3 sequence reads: CASSLFLGADTQYF. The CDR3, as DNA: TGTGCCAGCAGTTTATTTCTTGGGGCAGATACGCAGTATTTT.

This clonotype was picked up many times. The CDR3 DNA sequence: TGCGCCAGCAGCTTGGCCTCCGGGACACCATACACCGGGGAGCTGTTTTTT. Encoded protein: CASSLASGTPYTGELFF. This rearrangement joins TRBV5-1 to TRBJ2-2; weak D call: TRBD1 (6 bases). This CDR3 is 17 amino acids long. The germline V gene has CDR1 SGHRS and CDR2 YFSETQ. V gave up 0 bases and J gave up 3 bases, with 15 bases separating them.

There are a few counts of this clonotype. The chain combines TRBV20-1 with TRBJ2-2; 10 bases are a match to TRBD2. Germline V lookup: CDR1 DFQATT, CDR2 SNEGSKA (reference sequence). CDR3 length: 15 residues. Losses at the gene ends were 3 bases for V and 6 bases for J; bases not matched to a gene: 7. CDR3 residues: CSASISGGEAGELFF. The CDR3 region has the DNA TGCAGTGCTAGTATAAGCGGGGGGGAGGCCGGGGAGCTGTTTTTT.

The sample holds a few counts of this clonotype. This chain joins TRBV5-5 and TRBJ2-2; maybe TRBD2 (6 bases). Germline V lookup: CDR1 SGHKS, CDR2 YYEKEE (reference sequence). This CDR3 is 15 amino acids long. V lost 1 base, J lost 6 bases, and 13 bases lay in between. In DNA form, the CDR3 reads TGTGCCAGCAGCTTGCGCGGGGCGGGATCCGGGGAGCTGTTTTTT. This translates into CASSLRGAGSGELFF.

The CDR3 sequence: CASSPDGMSSYNEQFF. CDR3 DNA sequence: TGTGCCAGCAGCCCGGACGGGATGAGCTCCTACAATGAGCAGTTCTTC. This chain links TRBV5-5 with TRBJ2-1; possibly TRBD2 for D (5 bases). The CDR3 has 16 amino acids. Deletions cut 4 bases from V and 0 bases from J, with 14 bases between. Germline values: CDR1 SGHKS, CDR2 YYEKEE (reference sequence).

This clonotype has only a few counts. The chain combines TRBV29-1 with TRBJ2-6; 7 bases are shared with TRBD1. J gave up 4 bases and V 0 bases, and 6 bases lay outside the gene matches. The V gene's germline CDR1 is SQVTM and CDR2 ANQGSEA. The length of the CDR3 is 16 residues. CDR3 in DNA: TGCAGCGTTGAAGATCTACAGGGGCGGGGGGCCAACGTCCTGACTTTC. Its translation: CSVEDLQGRGANVLTF. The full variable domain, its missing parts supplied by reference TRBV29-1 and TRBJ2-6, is SAVISQKPSRDICQRGTSLTIQCQVDSQVTMMFWYRQQPGQSLTLIATANQGSEATYESGFVIDKFPISRPNLTFSTLTVSNMSPEDSSIYLCSVEDLQGRGANVLTFGAGSRLTVL.

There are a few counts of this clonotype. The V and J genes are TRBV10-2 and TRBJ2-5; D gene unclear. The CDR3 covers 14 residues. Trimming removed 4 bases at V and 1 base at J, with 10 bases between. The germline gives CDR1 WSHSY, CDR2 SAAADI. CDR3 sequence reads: CASSAYRVQETQYF. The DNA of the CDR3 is TGCGCCAGCAGTGCTTACAGAGTCCAAGAGACCCAGTACTTC.

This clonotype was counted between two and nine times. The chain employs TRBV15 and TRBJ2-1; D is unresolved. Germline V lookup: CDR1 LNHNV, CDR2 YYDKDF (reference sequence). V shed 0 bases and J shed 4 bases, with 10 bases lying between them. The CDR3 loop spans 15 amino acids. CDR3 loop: CATSRDGQSYNEQFF. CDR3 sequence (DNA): TGTGCCACCAGCAGAGATGGGCAGTCGTACAATGAGCAGTTCTTC.

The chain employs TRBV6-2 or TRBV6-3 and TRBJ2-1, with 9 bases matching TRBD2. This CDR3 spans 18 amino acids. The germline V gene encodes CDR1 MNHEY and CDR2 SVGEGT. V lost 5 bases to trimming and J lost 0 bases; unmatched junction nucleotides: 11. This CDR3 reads CASSQPNLGLASYNEQFF. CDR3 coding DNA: TGTGCCAGCAGTCAGCCGAATCTGGGACTAGCCTCCTACAATGAGCAGTTCTTC.

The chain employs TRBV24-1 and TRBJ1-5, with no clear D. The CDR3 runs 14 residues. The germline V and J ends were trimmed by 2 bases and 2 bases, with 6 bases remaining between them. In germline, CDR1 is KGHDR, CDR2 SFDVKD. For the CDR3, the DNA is TGTGCCACCAGTGATTCTAATGGCAATCAGCCCCAGCATTTT. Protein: CATSDSNGNQPQHF.

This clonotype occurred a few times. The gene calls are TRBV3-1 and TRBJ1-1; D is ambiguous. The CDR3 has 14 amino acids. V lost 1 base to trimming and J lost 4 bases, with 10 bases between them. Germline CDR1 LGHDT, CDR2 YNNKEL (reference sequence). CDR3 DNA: TGTGCCAGCAGCCAAGGCCGGGTGGGCACTGAAGCTTTCTTT. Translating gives CASSQGRVGTEAFF.

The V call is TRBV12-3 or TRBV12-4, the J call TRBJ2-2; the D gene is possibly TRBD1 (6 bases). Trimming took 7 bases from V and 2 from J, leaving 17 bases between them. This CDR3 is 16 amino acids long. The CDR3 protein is CASTLSGTSNTGELFF. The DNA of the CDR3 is TGTGCCAGCACCCTCTCCGGGACATCTAACACCGGGGAGCTGTTTTTT.

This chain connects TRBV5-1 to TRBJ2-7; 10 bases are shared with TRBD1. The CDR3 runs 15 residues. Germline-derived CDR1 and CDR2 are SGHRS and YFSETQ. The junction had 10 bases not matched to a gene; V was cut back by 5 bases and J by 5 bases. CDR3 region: CASRAWDRGQDEQYF. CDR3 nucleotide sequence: TGCGCCAGCAGGGCCTGGGACAGGGGTCAGGACGAGCAGTACTTC.

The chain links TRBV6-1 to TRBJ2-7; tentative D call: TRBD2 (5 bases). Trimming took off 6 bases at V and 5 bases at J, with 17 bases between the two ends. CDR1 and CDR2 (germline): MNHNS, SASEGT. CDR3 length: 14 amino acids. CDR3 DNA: TGTGCCAGCAGACGTGGGTCACCCGGGGACGAGCAGTACTTC. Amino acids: CASRRGSPGDEQYF.

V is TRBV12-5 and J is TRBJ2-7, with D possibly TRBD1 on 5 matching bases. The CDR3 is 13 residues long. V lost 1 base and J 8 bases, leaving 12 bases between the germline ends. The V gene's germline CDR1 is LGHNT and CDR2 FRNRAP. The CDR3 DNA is TGTGCTAGTGGTTTGGGCCCGACAGCACAGCAGTACTTC. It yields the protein CASGLGPTAQQYF.

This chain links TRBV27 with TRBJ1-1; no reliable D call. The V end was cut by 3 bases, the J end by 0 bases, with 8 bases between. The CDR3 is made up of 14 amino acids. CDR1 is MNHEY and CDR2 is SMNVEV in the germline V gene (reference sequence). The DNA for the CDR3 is TGTGCCAGCAGTTTGTCCCCGGTGAACACTGAAGCTTTCTTT. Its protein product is CASSLSPVNTEAFF.

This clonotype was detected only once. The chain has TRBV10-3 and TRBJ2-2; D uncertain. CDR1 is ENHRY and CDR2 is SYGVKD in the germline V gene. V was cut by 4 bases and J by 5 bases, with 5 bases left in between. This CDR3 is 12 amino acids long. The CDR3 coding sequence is TGTGCCATCAGTGTTAAAACCGGGGAGCTGTTTTTT. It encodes CAISVKTGELFF.

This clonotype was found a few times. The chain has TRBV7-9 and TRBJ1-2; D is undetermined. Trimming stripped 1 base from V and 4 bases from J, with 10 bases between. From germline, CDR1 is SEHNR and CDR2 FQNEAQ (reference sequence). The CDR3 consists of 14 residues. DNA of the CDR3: TGTGCCAGCAGCTTAGAGAACGTGATCTATGGCTACACCTTC. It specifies CASSLENVIYGYTF.

The CDR3 is CASSFDSSAYEQYF. In nucleotides, the CDR3 is TGTGCCAGCAGTTTCGACAGTAGCGCCTACGAGCAGTACTTC. The gene calls are TRBV12-3 or TRBV12-4 and TRBJ2-7; either TRBD1 or TRBD2 may supply D (5 bases each). Trimming removed 3 bases at V and 2 bases at J, with 11 bases between. The CDR3 is 14 amino acids.

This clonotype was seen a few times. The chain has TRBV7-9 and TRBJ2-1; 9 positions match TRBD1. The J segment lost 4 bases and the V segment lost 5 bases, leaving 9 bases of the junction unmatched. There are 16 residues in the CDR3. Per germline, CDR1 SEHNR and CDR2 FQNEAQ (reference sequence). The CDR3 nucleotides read TGTGCCAGCAGCCCGGGGACAGGGAAAGGATACAATGAGCAGTTCTTC. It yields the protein CASSPGTGKGYNEQFF.

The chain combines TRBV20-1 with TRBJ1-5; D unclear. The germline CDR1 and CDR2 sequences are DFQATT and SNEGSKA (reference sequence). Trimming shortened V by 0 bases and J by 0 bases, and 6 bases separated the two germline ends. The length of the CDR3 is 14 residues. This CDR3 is CSARDIHSNQPQHF. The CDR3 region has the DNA TGCAGTGCTAGAGATATCCATAGCAATCAGCCCCAGCATTTT.

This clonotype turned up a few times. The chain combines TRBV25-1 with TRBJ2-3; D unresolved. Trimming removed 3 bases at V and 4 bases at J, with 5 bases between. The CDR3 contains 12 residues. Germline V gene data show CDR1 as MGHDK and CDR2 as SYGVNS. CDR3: CASSESADTQYF. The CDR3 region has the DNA TGTGCCAGCAGTGAGTCTGCAGATACGCAGTATTTT.

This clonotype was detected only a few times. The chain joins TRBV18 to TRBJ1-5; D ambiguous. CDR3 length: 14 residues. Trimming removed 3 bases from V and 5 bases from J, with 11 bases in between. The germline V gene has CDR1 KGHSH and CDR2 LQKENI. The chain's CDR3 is CASSPSRVDQPQHF. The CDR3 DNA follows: TGTGCCAGCTCACCTTCCCGGGTGGATCAGCCCCAGCATTTT. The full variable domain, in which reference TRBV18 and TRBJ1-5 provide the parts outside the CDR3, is NAGVMQNPRHLVRRRGQEARLRCSPMKGHSHVYWYRQLPEEGLKFMVYLQKENIIDESGMPKERFSAEFPKEGPSILRIQQVVRGDSAAYFCASSPSRVDQPQHFGDGTRLSIL.

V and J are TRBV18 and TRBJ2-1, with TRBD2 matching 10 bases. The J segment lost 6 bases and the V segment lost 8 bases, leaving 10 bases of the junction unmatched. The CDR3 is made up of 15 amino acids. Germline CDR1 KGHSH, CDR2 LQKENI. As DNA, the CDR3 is TGTGCCAGCCAGGAGGAAGCGGGGGGGCTCAATGAGCAGTTCTTC. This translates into CASQEEAGGLNEQFF.

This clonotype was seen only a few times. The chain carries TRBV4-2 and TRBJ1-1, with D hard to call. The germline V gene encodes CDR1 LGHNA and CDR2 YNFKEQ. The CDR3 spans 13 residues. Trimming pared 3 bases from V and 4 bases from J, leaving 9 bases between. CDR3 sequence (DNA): TGTGCCAGCAGCCATCTCGGAGCCACTGAAGCTTTCTTT. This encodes CASSHLGATEAFF.

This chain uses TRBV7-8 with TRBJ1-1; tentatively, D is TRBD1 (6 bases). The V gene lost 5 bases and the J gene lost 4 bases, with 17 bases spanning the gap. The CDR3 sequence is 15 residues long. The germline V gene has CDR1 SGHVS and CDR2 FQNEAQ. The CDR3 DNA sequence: TGTGCCAGCAGCCCACCACAGGGCCGTGGCACTGAAGCTTTCTTT. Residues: CASSPPQGRGTEAFF.

The CDR3 here is CASSPRRRGFSYEQYF. The CDR3 DNA reads TGTGCCAGCAGCCCGAGGAGAAGGGGATTCTCCTACGAGCAGTACTTC. The chain recombines TRBV6-1 with TRBJ2-7; D is perhaps TRBD1 (5 bases). CDR3 length: 16 amino acids. The germline gives CDR1 MNHNS, CDR2 SASEGT. The V and J ends lost 6 bases and 0 bases respectively, with 18 bases between them.

CDR3 coding DNA: TGCGCCAGCAGCTTGGATTTCCCGCGGGGAGAAGAGACCCAGTACTTC. It specifies CASSLDFPRGEETQYF. The V and J genes are TRBV5-1 and TRBJ2-5; the D gene is possibly TRBD2 (6 bases). There are 16 residues in the CDR3. Germline CDR1 SGHRS, CDR2 YFSETQ. V was shortened by 0 bases and J by 3 bases, with 15 bases between the two germline ends.

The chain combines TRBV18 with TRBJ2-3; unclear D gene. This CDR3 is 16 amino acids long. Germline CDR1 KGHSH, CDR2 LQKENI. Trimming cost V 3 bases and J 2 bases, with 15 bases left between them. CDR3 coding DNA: TGTGCCAGCTCACCCGGTTTCGGGCTCCCCACAGATACGCAGTATTTT. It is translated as CASSPGFGLPTDTQYF.

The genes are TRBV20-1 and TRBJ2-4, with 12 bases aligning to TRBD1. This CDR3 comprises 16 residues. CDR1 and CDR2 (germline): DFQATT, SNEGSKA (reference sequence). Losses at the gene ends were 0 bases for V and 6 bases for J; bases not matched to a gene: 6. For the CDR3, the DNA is TGCAGTGCTAGAGATCGGGACAGGGGGCCTGGAAACATTCAGTACTTC. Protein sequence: CSARDRDRGPGNIQYF.